Included here is one T cell receptor (beta chain) sequence, with context. The target antigen is unknown. These data belong to a study of blood T cells in healthy people across ages. Study results and caveats: Samples with more naive T cells showed higher observed beta diversity.

A J-beta primer mix and a sample-barcoded 5' primer were used in a second PCR of about 7 to 12 cycles. TCRdb called the 5' RACE reads again in MiXCR, with one record for every CDR3 protein. The sample holds almost 1 million distinct CDR3 sequences, just over 50% seen once. Healthy Caucasian individuals from Russia aged roughly 6 to 90 served as donors. The CDR3 has 14 amino acids. Germline assignment: CDR1 PRHDT and CDR2 FYEKMQ (reference sequence). Losses at the gene ends were 2 bases for V and 9 bases for J; bases not matched to a gene: 6. The material sequenced was blood. This chain uses TRBV13 with TRBJ2-1, with 8 bases identical to TRBD1. This receptor was obtained from a woman aged 55-69 years in good health. The CDR3 loop is CASSLKDRATEQFF. Here the CDR3 DNA reads TGTGCCAGCAGCTTAAAGGACAGGGCCACTGAGCAGTTCTTC.